This T cell receptor (beta chain) was recorded in a study of radiation and T cells in renal cell carcinoma. Whole-study context: Nephrectomy followed 15 Gy stereotactic body radiation by 4 weeks. Study-wide results and limits: Without pretreatment biopsies, baseline tumor clonotype presence was undetermined. Top tumor clonotypes rose in blood 2 weeks post-radiation, then contracted.

Time point specified: blood 2 weeks post-SBRT. Treatment: 15 Gy SBRT to primary tumor, nephrectomy 4 weeks later. Clear cell pathology was present in this patient's renal cell carcinoma. The CDR3 is made up of 13 amino acids. Germline CDR1 LNHDA, CDR2 SQIVND (reference sequence). V dropped 6 bases and J dropped 3; count of bases not matched to a gene: 5. The repertoire was sequenced with immunoSEQ multiplex PCR; TCRdb's copy has only in-frame clones and lacks some. The top ten clones hold under 6.5% of a sample with some 75,000 clones, 82% of them seen once. A remark on this clone: What it binds is unknown.

The clonotype was recovered from a man aged 55 to 70 with renal cell carcinoma. V usage is TRBV19 and J usage is TRBJ2-7, with TRBD1 matching 7 bases. The sample here was blood, taken from a patient whose treatment included radiotherapy and nephrectomy. CDR3 coding DNA: TGTGCCAGTAGCCTCCAGGGGGACTACGAGCAGTACTTC. It is translated as CASSLQGDYEQYF.